The 20 T cell receptor beta chains below all came from one sample that was sequenced in a study of beta chain features in type 1 diabetes. These TCRs are of unknown antigen specificity. General study results and limits: For Type 1 diabetes patients, all four CD4+ subsets carried TCRB CDR3s that were moderately but significantly shorter.

As every portion of the isolated RNA was reverse transcribed, the sequencing read expressed TCRB transcripts. Sequencing used immunoSEQ multiplex PCR; TCRdb keeps in-frame clones, though not all of them. This sample has fewer than 25,000 clones, with 55% to 70% found just once. Specimen: Tregs from blood. These receptors were obtained from a man younger than 30 with type 1 diabetes.

V usage is TRBV28 and J usage is TRBJ2-7; 8 bases agree with TRBD2. Germline CDR1 MDHEN, CDR2 SYDVKM. Trimming cost V 1 base and J 6 bases; bases outside gene matches: 5. The CDR3 is 14 amino acids. The CDR3 DNA is TGTGCCAGCAGTTTATCCGGGGGGGTCTTCGAGCAGTACTTC. Amino acid sequence: CASSLSGGVFEQYF.

The V call is TRBV6-1, the J call TRBJ2-5; TRBD2 aligns across 12 bases. There are 15 residues in the CDR3. V dropped 6 bases and J dropped 5; count of bases not matched to a gene: 7. The germline V gene encodes CDR1 MNHNS and CDR2 SASEGT. CDR3 in amino acids: CASSLTSGSPETQYF. CDR3 in DNA: TGTGCCAGCAGCTTGACTAGCGGGAGTCCGGAGACCCAGTACTTC.

The V and J genes are TRBV28 and TRBJ2-3; 12 positions match TRBD1. The junction had 10 bases not matched to a gene; V was cut back by 5 bases and J by 1 base. The CDR3 loop spans 18 amino acids. Germline V gives CDR1 MDHEN, CDR2 SYDVKM. The CDR3 protein is CASSPGQGAQGGTDTQYF. The CDR3, as DNA: TGTGCCAGCAGTCCGGGACAGGGGGCGCAGGGGGGCACAGATACGCAGTATTTT.

This clone has just a few counts. The chain recombines TRBV7-2 with TRBJ2-1, with 9 bases that match TRBD1. V gave up 6 bases and J gave up 5 bases; unmatched junction bases: 8. The germline V gene encodes CDR1 SGHTA and CDR2 FQGNSA. The CDR3 has 15 amino acids. The CDR3 loop is CASSFRDRANNEQFF. Written as DNA, the CDR3 is TGTGCCAGCAGTTTTAGGGACAGGGCCAACAATGAGCAGTTCTTC.

This clone appeared a few times. This chain joins TRBV5-1 and TRBJ2-6, with 10 bases lining up with TRBD1. This CDR3 contains 17 residues. Unmatched junction bases numbered 1, after V lost 0 bases and J lost 1 base. The V gene's germline CDR1 is SGHRS and CDR2 YFSETQ. This CDR3 reads CASSLGGQGSGANVLTF. The CDR3 DNA reads TGCGCCAGCAGCTTGGGGGGACAGGGGTCTGGGGCCAACGTCCTGACTTTC.

This rearrangement joins TRBV18 to TRBJ1-1; weak D call: TRBD1 (5 bases). The length of the CDR3 is 13 residues. The V end was cut by 1 base, the J end by 5 bases, with 8 bases between. Germline V lookup: CDR1 KGHSH, CDR2 LQKENI. For the CDR3, the DNA is TGTGCCAGCTCACCACGGGCAGGGACTGAAGCTTTCTTT. Protein: CASSPRAGTEAFF.

The chain uses TRBV19 and TRBJ2-1; 7 nucleotides line up with TRBD2. V lost 4 bases to trimming and J lost 9 bases; unmatched junction nucleotides: 9. Germline V gene lookup returns CDR1 LNHDA and CDR2 SQIVND (reference sequence). This CDR3 is built from 14 residues. CDR3 protein: CASSSQAGSPEQFF. The CDR3 DNA sequence: TGTGCCAGTAGTAGTCAAGCGGGATCCCCTGAGCAGTTCTTC.

A few counts support this clone. The chain is built from TRBV11-2 and TRBJ2-3; D is undetermined. The CDR3 loop spans 14 amino acids. V was pared by 3 bases and J by 1 base, with 8 bases between. Per the germline V gene, CDR1 is SGHAT and CDR2 is FQNNGV. CDR3 nucleotides: TGTGCCAGCAGCTTCACCCCAGGCACAGATACGCAGTATTTT. Translated: CASSFTPGTDTQYF.

The CDR3 sequence: CASFKTEAYNSPLHF. The CDR3, as DNA: TGTGCCAGCTTTAAGACGGAGGCCTATAATTCACCCCTCCACTTT. The J gene is TRBJ1-6, the V gene TRBV5-5; no firm D call. Germline V gives CDR1 SGHKS, CDR2 YYEKEE (reference sequence). Between the trimmed V and J ends, which lost 7 bases and 2 bases, there was a span of 13 bases. The CDR3 extends over 15 amino acids.

This clone was detected a few times. The CDR3 coding sequence is TGTGCCAGCAGCTTGCCCTCTGCCGGGGATACGCAGTATTTT. Residues: CASSLPSAGDTQYF. This chain joins TRBV5-4 and TRBJ2-3; no definite D call. Trimming pared 1 base from V and 6 bases from J, leaving 12 bases between. Germline V gene data show CDR1 as SGHNT and CDR2 as YYREEE (reference sequence). The CDR3 length is 14 residues.

The genes are TRBV2 and TRBJ1-4; no clear D. The CDR3 spans 15 residues. CDR1 is SNHLY and CDR2 is FYNNEI in the germline V gene. V was pared by 4 bases and J by 0 bases, with 9 bases between. In nucleotides, the CDR3 is TGTGCCAGCAGTGGCATGGCGGCAACTAATGAAAAACTGTTTTTT. Translating gives CASSGMAATNEKLFF.

The chain employs TRBV29-1 and TRBJ2-7; a weak D match, TRBD2 (6 bases). This CDR3 is 13 amino acids long. The germline CDR1 and CDR2 sequences are SQVTM and ANQGSEA. The germline V and J ends were trimmed by 7 bases and 3 bases, with 16 bases remaining between them. This chain's CDR3 is CSARGSSVYEQYF. The CDR3 DNA reads as TGCAGCGCCCGAGGGTCTAGCGTCTACGAGCAGTACTTC.

The chain joins TRBV7-9 to TRBJ2-2; D remains unclear. The CDR3 is 13 amino acids. CDR1 SEHNR and CDR2 FQNEAQ come from the germline V gene (reference sequence). V was pared by 6 bases and J by 1 base, with 6 bases between. The CDR3 DNA reads as TGTGCCAGCAGTACGGGGAACACCGGGGAGCTGTTTTTT. Protein: CASSTGNTGELFF. Full variable domain (missing parts from reference TRBV7-9 and TRBJ2-2): DTGVSQNPRHKITKRGQNVTFRCDPISEHNRLYWYRQTLGQGPEFLTYFQNEAQLEKSRLLSDRFSAERPKGSFSTLEIQRTEQGDSAMYLCASSTGNTGELFFGEGSRLTVL.

The J gene is TRBJ1-3, the V gene TRBV5-1; tentatively, D is TRBD1 (5 bases). The V end lost 6 bases, the J end lost 0 bases, and 10 bases lay between the germline ends. The germline V gene has CDR1 SGHRS and CDR2 YFSETQ. The CDR3 covers 14 residues. The chain's CDR3 is CASKGADSGNTIYF. DNA of the CDR3: TGCGCCAGCAAAGGGGCGGACTCTGGAAACACCATATATTTT.

The V call is TRBV29-1, the J call TRBJ2-6; TRBD2 agrees at 11 bases. After removal of 5 bases from V and 2 bases from J, the junction contained 11 bases not matched to a gene. CDR1 is SQVTM and CDR2 is ANQGSEA in the germline V gene. The CDR3 is made up of 18 amino acids. The CDR3 region has the DNA TGCAGCGTTCTCGGAACTAGCGGGAGATGGGCTGGGGCCAACGTCCTGACTTTC. Translating it yields CSVLGTSGRWAGANVLTF.

Only a few counts were recorded for this clone. The chain combines TRBV11-3 with TRBJ2-1; no firm D call. With 2 bases removed from V and 9 bases from J, the gap between germline ends came to 5 bases. Germline V gives CDR1 SGHNT, CDR2 YENEEA. This CDR3 has 11 amino acids. The CDR3 nucleotides read TGTGCCAGCAGCTTATCCGGTGAGCAGTTCTTC. It is translated as CASSLSGEQFF.

The J gene is TRBJ2-5, the V gene TRBV7-9, with D perhaps TRBD2 (5 bases). The CDR3 runs 14 residues. Germline V gene sequence: CDR1 SEHNR, CDR2 FQNEAQ (reference sequence). Trimming cost V 1 base and J 2 bases, with 8 bases left between them. CDR3 sequence (DNA): TGTGCCAGCAGCTTAGTACGCGGGCAAGAGACCCAGTACTTC. It yields the protein CASSLVRGQETQYF. The variable domain in full, completed from reference TRBV7-9 and TRBJ2-5, reads DTGVSQNPRHKITKRGQNVTFRCDPISEHNRLYWYRQTLGQGPEFLTYFQNEAQLEKSRLLSDRFSAERPKGSFSTLEIQRTEQGDSAMYLCASSLVRGQETQYFGPGTRLLVL.

This clone was seen only a few times. V usage is TRBV10-3 and J usage is TRBJ2-7; the match to TRBD2 covers 10 bases. Germline CDR1 is ENHRY and CDR2 is SYGVKD. J lost 7 bases, V lost 4 bases, and 4 bases had no gene match. This CDR3 comprises 13 residues. The CDR3 region is CAISVGLAREQYF. The CDR3 bases are TGTGCCATCAGTGTGGGACTAGCGAGGGAGCAGTACTTC.

V and J are TRBV5-4 and TRBJ2-5, with 7 nucleotides matching TRBD1. CDR1 is SGHNT, CDR2 YYREEE, per germline (reference sequence). V lost 2 bases and J lost 2; bases outside the gene matches: 6. CDR3 length: 15 amino acids. CDR3 DNA: TGTGCCAGCAGCTTTTACAGGGGAGTACAAGAGACCCAGTACTTC. Protein product: CASSFYRGVQETQYF.

This clone was counted between two and nine times. V gene TRBV29-1 combines with J gene TRBJ2-1, with D perhaps matching TRBD2 (5 bases). Germline V CDR1 and CDR2: SQVTM, ANQGSEA. V was shortened by 3 bases and J by 10 bases, with 13 bases between the two germline ends. The CDR3 runs 12 residues. The CDR3 sequence: CSVDSYWREQFF. The CDR3 DNA sequence: TGCAGCGTTGATTCGTATTGGAGGGAGCAGTTCTTC.